The rows below give T cell receptor beta chains drawn from one sample of a study of somatic mutations in cytotoxic T cells in rheumatoid arthritis. This table comes from immunoSEQ multiplex PCR, and its TCRdb copy is limited to in-frame clones, with some not included. The sample has 3,500 to 5,000 clones, around four fifths seen once. The sample consisted of CD8+ T cells sorted from blood. The receptors shown here come from a woman in her fifties or sixties with rheumatoid arthritis. The CDR3 runs from the conserved cysteine through the conserved F or W. D genes are given only for firm matches. Rows give clone size only sometimes, using once, few, many, or a class for an expanded clone.

cdr3_nt: TGTGCCAGCAGCCCCGGGGGGGCCGTCTACAATGAGCAGTTCTTC
cdr3_aa: CASSPGGAVYNEQFF
j_call: TRBJ2-1
clone_size: -
v_call: TRBV5-8
d_call: TRBD2

cdr3_nt: TGTGCCAGCAGCTTGGCCGGGACTGCCGGGGAGCTGTTTTTT
cdr3_aa: CASSLAGTAGELFF
j_call: TRBJ2-2
clone_size: -
v_call: TRBV11-2
d_call: -

cdr3_nt: TGTGCCAGCAGCGCGGACAGGCCCCCCAATGAGCAGTTCTTC
cdr3_aa: CASSADRPPNEQFF
j_call: TRBJ2-1
clone_size: -
v_call: TRBV7-9
d_call: TRBD1

cdr3_nt: TGTGCCAGCAGCCAATCCTTAGCGGGTAGCGAAGCCGGGGAGCTGTTTTTT
cdr3_aa: CASSQSLAGSEAGELFF
j_call: TRBJ2-2
clone_size: -
v_call: TRBV4-2
d_call: TRBD2

cdr3_nt: TGTGCCAGCAGCTTAGGTCGCACAGACTATGGCTACACCTTC
cdr3_aa: CASSLGRTDYGYTF
j_call: TRBJ1-2
clone_size: -
v_call: TRBV13
d_call: -

cdr3_nt: TGTGCCAGCAGCGGGCCCGCGGGAAACACCATATATTTT
cdr3_aa: CASSGPAGNTIYF
j_call: TRBJ1-3
clone_size: -
v_call: TRBV11-3
d_call: -

cdr3_nt: TGTGCCAGCAGCTTAACAGCCTATAATTCACCCCTCCACTTT
cdr3_aa: CASSLTAYNSPLHF
j_call: TRBJ1-6
clone_size: few
v_call: TRBV7-9
d_call: -

cdr3_nt: TGTGCCAGCAGCTTCAGCGATACAATCAATGGCTACACCTTC
cdr3_aa: CASSFSDTINGYTF
j_call: TRBJ1-2
clone_size: few
v_call: TRBV7-9
d_call: -

cdr3_nt: TGTGCCAGCAGCTTAGCACCAGGGCCGAACACTGAAGCTTTCTTT
cdr3_aa: CASSLAPGPNTEAFF
j_call: TRBJ1-1
clone_size: -
v_call: TRBV7-6
d_call: -

cdr3_nt: TGTGCCAGCAGCCAAGGTAGCGGGGGGGCCGGGGAGCTGTTTTTT
cdr3_aa: CASSQGSGGAGELFF
j_call: TRBJ2-2
clone_size: -
v_call: TRBV4-1
d_call: TRBD2

cdr3_nt: TGTGCCAGCAGCTTAGGTCCGGGAGACAGTAGCAATCAGCCCCAGCATTTT
cdr3_aa: CASSLGPGDSSNQPQHF
j_call: TRBJ1-5
clone_size: few
v_call: TRBV7-9
d_call: -

cdr3_nt: TGCGCCACCCTGCATACAGGGGGCGCCTATGGCTACACCTTC
cdr3_aa: CATLHTGGAYGYTF
j_call: TRBJ1-2
clone_size: -
v_call: TRBV10-1
d_call: TRBD1

cdr3_nt: TGTGCCAGCAGCTTAGGGACAGGGGACTCTGGAAACACCATATATTTT
cdr3_aa: CASSLGTGDSGNTIYF
j_call: TRBJ1-3
clone_size: -
v_call: TRBV7-8
d_call: TRBD1

cdr3_nt: TGTGCCAGCAGTTTAATCCTACAGGGGTACTATAATTCACCCCTCCACTTT
cdr3_aa: CASSLILQGYYNSPLHF
j_call: TRBJ1-6
clone_size: -
v_call: TRBV28
d_call: TRBD1

cdr3_nt: TGTGCCAGCAGCCAAGATCTCTTCCGGGGGAACACTGAAGCTTTCTTT
cdr3_aa: CASSQDLFRGNTEAFF
j_call: TRBJ1-1
clone_size: once
v_call: TRBV4-2
d_call: -

cdr3_nt: TGTGCCAGCAGCCCAACGGCGGGCCTCCAAGAGACCCAGTACTTC
cdr3_aa: CASSPTAGLQETQYF
j_call: TRBJ2-5
clone_size: -
v_call: TRBV7-3
d_call: -

cdr3_nt: TGTGCCAGCAGTTTCCCCGGGACAGGGGGCGATGAAGCTTTCTTT
cdr3_aa: CASSFPGTGGDEAFF
j_call: TRBJ1-1
clone_size: -
v_call: TRBV28
d_call: TRBD1

cdr3_nt: TGTGCCAGCAGGGAACTACAGGGGCCCTACAATGAGCAGTTCTTC
cdr3_aa: CASRELQGPYNEQFF
j_call: TRBJ2-1
clone_size: once
v_call: TRBV7-8
d_call: TRBD1

cdr3_nt: TGTGCCAGCAGTTTATCGGCAAACACTGAAGCTTTCTTT
cdr3_aa: CASSLSANTEAFF
j_call: TRBJ1-1
clone_size: -
v_call: TRBV27
d_call: -

cdr3_nt: TGTGCCAGCAGCTTAGGCCCCGGGGGTTTTGGCTACACCTTC
cdr3_aa: CASSLGPGGFGYTF
j_call: TRBJ1-2
clone_size: -
v_call: TRBV7-9
d_call: -

cdr3_nt: TGTGCCAGCAGTGAAAGGGATGGGACAGTCCCCCTTCCCTACGAGCAGTACTTC
cdr3_aa: CASSERDGTVPLPYEQYF
j_call: TRBJ2-7
clone_size: -
v_call: TRBV6-1
d_call: TRBD1